This T cell receptor beta chain was retrieved from a study of cytomegalovirus exposure and HLA in healthy donors (dated by TCRdb to about 2017). For the wider study: In an earlier analysis of approximately 500 of the donors, approximately 300 Gb of sequence data and about 110 million unique TCR beta sequences from roughly 190 million T cells were reported. A later genetic analysis took genome-wide SNP genotypes for about 55% of the roughly 700 donors and used that subset as a discovery cohort. Of the approximately 370 genotyped donors, approximately 81% were placed in the genetic ancestry cluster associated with self-reported Caucasian donors. Rather than drawing on any new phenotypic data, the later analysis identified candidate immune exposures from TCR beta sequences and the way those sequences occurred across donors. To decide whether each TCR beta V gene segment behaved as functional or pseudogenic, an earlier analysis of some 570 of the donors relied on high-throughput TCR beta sequencing. Alongside the repertoire data, information on donor age, sex, ethnicity and CMV serostatus was compiled. To predict cytomegalovirus infection status, the study combined high-throughput TCR immunosequencing, statistical association of individual TCRs with disease status, and machine learning. Both class I and class II loci were covered by HLA typing, at four-digit resolution. Roughly five DR-DQ haplotypes were handled as single units for association and clustering because linkage in the cohort was strong. The study aimed to test whether signatures of past pathogen exposure could be identified by cataloging public T cell receptors. The study used immunosequencing to profile the T cell repertoires of under 700 subjects and linked those repertoires to cytomegalovirus serostatus. Every discovery cohort repertoire had been produced on one sequencing platform. The number of donors typed differed by locus, with about 629-640 for A, B, C, DRB1 and DQB1, roughly 520 for DQA1, some 570 for DPA1, and some 440 for DPB1. To study patterns of TCR occurrence, a later analysis re-analyzed previously published TCR beta repertoires from several hundred donors and added high-resolution HLA genotyping. Among 350 to 400 genotyped donors of the cohort, an average of about 240,000 unique TCR beta nucleotide sequences were sequenced per donor, 15% to 20% of them non-productive. Along with the approximately 650-subject first cohort, a separate validation cohort of 120 different subjects was used. An early release that covered about 640 HLA-typed donors contained 300 to 350 gigabases of sequencing data and 65 million to 100 million unique TCR sequences.

Based on the germline V gene, the CDR1 and CDR2 sequences are SGHTA and FQGTGA. The CDR3 runs 13 residues from the cysteine to the phenylalanine. The entry retains the CDR3 DNA only, 39 bases that are in frame from base 1. Trimming takes 4 bases from V and 8 bases from J, and the germline ends sit 11 bases apart. With respect to this clone: The antigen it recognizes is unknown. Qualities for individual bases were not recorded, and no much larger clone is one base off.

The library was made by the immunoSEQ multiplex PCR assay. A mixture of 60 forward primers for TCR Vbeta segments and 13 reverse primers for TCR Jbeta segments was used in the multiplex PCR. The CDR3 region of rearranged TCR beta genes was amplified from genomic DNA by a multiplex PCR assay. The Illumina HiSeq System was used to sequence the amplified TCR beta libraries as 87-base-pair reads. Turning to the authors' computational methods: A later analysis tallied 75 million to 85 million unique TCR beta chains across the 550 to 850 repertoires, and approximately 11 million of those chains were shared by two or more donors. A nearest-neighbor algorithm error-corrected the raw reads and collapsed the reads into unique sequences, merging closely related sequences to remove PCR and sequencing errors. Alignment of CDR3 sequences to IMGT reference sequences was used to assign V, D and J gene segments. For a sequence to be retained, a match of at least six nucleotides to both a V gene segment and a J gene segment was required. Rearrangements were classified as productive when the CDR3 lacked stop codons and remained in frame with V and J, and all other rearrangements were classified as non-productive. Following IMGT convention, CDR3 was defined as the stretch from the second conserved V-encoded cysteine to the conserved J-encoded phenylalanine. The earlier analysis of about 590 of the donors excluded sequences that lacked an unambiguous match to a single V gene segment. An earlier analysis of around 600 of the donors classified V segments as functional when productive rearrangements were above 56.7% and as segregating when the standard deviation between donors was above 5%. A statistical classification framework was built to diagnose cytomegalovirus status from the catalog of TCR beta chain sequences. V and J gene assignment, in a later analysis, came from comparing TCR nucleotide sequences with IMGT/GENE-DB human TR gene sequences. In a later analysis, CDR3 sequences and most-parsimonious VDJ recombination scenarios were assigned using the TCRdist pipeline. In a later analysis, each TCR beta chain was defined by its CDR3 amino acid sequence together with its V-gene family, and reads without a unique V-gene family were excluded. To address suspected cross-contamination and a sequencing artifact, a later analysis removed approximately 590 highly shared, low-generation-probability nucleotide sequences. In a later analysis, a clonal expansion index for each public chain was calculated from normalized within-repertoire ranks of inferred template counts. Generation probabilities in a later analysis came from a VDJ recombination model fitted to out-of-frame rearrangements, and those results were checked against IGoR. In a later analysis, hypergeometric tests were used to score TCR-TCR, TCR-HLA and TCR-CMV co-occurrence, with a repertoire-size bias correction applied to TCR pairs. False discovery rates were estimated in a later analysis by permuting HLA or CMV assignments 20 times. In a later analysis, co-occurring TCRs were grouped using DBSCAN, with TCRdist sequence similarity added in when clustering inside HLA-allele-positive subsets. Co-occurrence clustering excluded repertoires with fewer than 30,000 or more than 120,000 public chains, plus five with anomalous nucleotide sharing. Held by TCRdb, this immuneACCESS table contains in-frame sequences only and omits some clones. Under half of the omission traces to an unresolved V gene where checked; the cause of the rest is unknown. For V, J and clone size, that table is used; D and trimming come from the DNA. The sample records over 120,000 clones, 80% to 85% of which are singletons. The biggest ten clones account for less than 3.5% of the sample.

Overall results and qualifications from the work: The study gave a list of 150 to 200 TCR beta chains associated with cytomegalovirus. In vitro tests confirmed that a few of the cytomegalovirus-associated TCR beta chains recognize cytomegalovirus antigens. The sequencing pipeline was judged likely to have produced a cluster of highly shared sequence variants as a technical artifact. The authors suggested that the approach could potentially be generalized to other disease states and immunological phenotypes. In a later analysis, around 17,000 TCR beta sequences were associated with specific HLA alleles at a false discovery rate of 0.05. In a later analysis, several top co-occurrence clusters were reported to appear linked to parvovirus B19, influenza, CMV and Epstein-Barr virus. While some public TCRs were present in many individuals, most TCR sequences turned up only very rarely across donors. According to a later genetic analysis, donors in an Asian-associated ancestry cluster had fewer N-insertions in productive TCRs than the approximately 630-donor mean. Sequencing depth was assumed to be roughly uniform across donors in the presence/absence analyses, though that assumption may not hold. The earlier analysis of a few hundred of the donors excluded approximately 15 rarely observed V segments, including chromosome 9 orphons, because counts were too low. According to a later analysis, TCR association rates differed among HLA loci, with DRB1 alleles showing the most associated TCRs and HLA-C alleles showing the fewest. A further reported finding was that TCR beta sequences accurately predicted the HLA-A and HLA-B alleles for most subjects in the first cohort. Some IMGT-functional V segments, including TRBV6-2 and TRBV6-3, could not be told apart with the 87-base-pair reads, so those segments were excluded. Because HLA typing was unavailable for some donors at each locus, only the typed subset was used in association tests. The classifier was reported to diagnose cytomegalovirus status with high specificity and sensitivity in both the original cohort and the validation cohort. Correlated functional status among segregating V segments might reflect linkage disequilibrium, but an unknown experimental factor could not be ruled out. In an earlier analysis of fewer than 700 of the donors, most TCR beta V segments appeared in productive rearrangements about 87% or about 30% of the time, broadly matching IMGT annotations. An association between a missense DCLRE1C variant and V-gene and J-gene trimming of TCR beta chains was found in a later genetic analysis and replicated in an independent cohort. In a later analysis, HLA-associated TCR beta chains showed more clonal expansion and lower generation probabilities than non-associated chains that were equally common. In this cohort, only TCR beta chains were sequenced, and detectable features were limited by the absence of alpha or paired-chain data. CMV serostatus was the only immune exposure information available for the cohort. According to a later analysis, most CMV-associated TCR beta chains appeared to be HLA-restricted, and the HLA associations seemed to be driven largely by CMV exposure. When HLA alleles, especially DR and DQ, strongly co-occurred, attributing TCR associations to individual alleles was difficult.

The cohort comprised fewer than 750 healthy bone marrow donors. All cohort members were sampled while nominally healthy, although unrecorded immune exposures were likely present. The donor tested CMV seronegative and was one of the 352 seronegative cohort members. A peripheral blood sample was collected from each donor, and TCR beta sequencing was performed on peripheral blood mononuclear cells. The Qiagen DNeasy Blood Extraction Kit was used to extract genomic DNA from the blood cell samples. Sequenced input: PBMCs. This sequence was found in a young woman in good health and CMV-seronegative. Recombination linked TRBV7-3 to TRBJ2-2, with TRBD1 as a weak D call on 5 bases. At the DNA level, the sequence is TGTGCCAGCAGCTCACATGGGGCAGGGGAGCTGTTTTTT. It encodes CASSSHGAGELFF.